The T cell receptor (beta chain) described here comes from a study of T cells in localized non-small cell lung cancer. Broader study findings: Heterogeneity is still possible, as just one tumor region was sequenced. In adjacent lung appeared a median around 59 of the top 100 tumor clones.

Germline loops: CDR1 SGHRS, CDR2 YFSETQ. The CDR3 runs to 14 residues. V lost 4 bases and J lost 7; bases outside the gene matches: 5. The data were produced by immunoSEQ multiplex PCR, yet TCRdb's version contains in-frame clones alone and is incomplete. The data show 70,000 or so clones, with about 88% seen just once and 1% to 1.5% held by the top ten. Turning to this clone: The target antigen is unknown.

The material sequenced was peripheral blood, taken before any cancer treatment. V gene TRBV5-1 combines with J gene TRBJ2-1; 10 positions agree with TRBD1. The clonotype originates from a female donor over 55 with stage I lung adenocarcinoma. CDR3 bases: TGCGCCAGCAGCCCAGGGACAGGGGATAATGAGCAGTTCTTC. It translates to CASSPGTGDNEQFF.